These 30 T cell receptor beta chains share one sample of origin, sequenced in a study of CD8 T cells in Susac syndrome. cDNA came from approximately 0.5 to 1 ug RNA primed by random hexamers. TCRdb reprocessed the immunoSEQ multiplex PCR reads with MiXCR, giving one entry per CDR3 protein. The sample holds fewer than 85,000 distinct CDR3 sequences, 94% seen once. Material: CD8+ T cells from PBMCs. These receptors originate from a human donor with Susac syndrome.

The chain employs TRBV20-1 and TRBJ1-4; 7 positions agree with TRBD1. J gave up 7 bases and V 6 bases, and 14 bases lay outside the gene matches. Germline V gene sequence: CDR1 DFQATT, CDR2 SNEGSKA (reference sequence). The CDR3 is made up of 15 amino acids. CDR3 residues: CSAPPETGRIEKLFF. The CDR3 DNA reads as TGCAGTGCGCCTCCGGAGACAGGGAGGATTGAAAAACTGTTTTTT.

The chain couples TRBV27 to TRBJ2-1; a weak D match, TRBD1 (5 bases). Trimming stripped 3 bases from V and 5 bases from J, with 8 bases between. The CDR3 extends over 13 amino acids. In germline, CDR1 is MNHEY, CDR2 SMNVEV (reference sequence). The CDR3: CASSFGADNEQFF. In DNA, the CDR3 is TGTGCCAGCAGTTTTGGGGCTGACAATGAGCAGTTCTTC.

The chain is built from TRBV5-6 and TRBJ2-4; 8 positions agree with TRBD1. V was clipped by 6 bases and J by 6 bases; unmatched bases: 5. This CDR3 comprises 13 residues. Germline values: CDR1 SGHDT, CDR2 YYEEEE. DNA for the CDR3: TGTGCCAGCAAGACAGGGGCGGGAAACATTCAGTACTTC. This sequence encodes CASKTGAGNIQYF.

In this sample, this clonotype turned up once. A read error is likely, as this CDR3 ends without the conserved phenylalanine or tryptophan. No DNA is shown, since the ends of the CDR3 on it are uncertain; the CDR3 is the one TCRdb lists. The chain carries TRBV7-9 and TRBJ1-1; the listed D gene, TRBD1, was not tested against the DNA. The germline V gene encodes CDR1 SEHNR and CDR2 FQNEAQ (reference sequence). The CDR3 contains 11 residues when both ends are counted. CDR3 amino acids: CASSGGLGQGV.

This clonotype showed up just once. V usage is TRBV9 and J usage is TRBJ2-7; the D gene is possibly TRBD2 (7 bases). The CDR3 covers 15 residues. The germline V gene has CDR1 SGDLS and CDR2 YYNGEE. V was cut by 0 bases and J by 2 bases, with 12 bases left in between. Written as DNA, the CDR3 is TGTGCCAGCAGCGTAGGGGAGGGGGTAGCCTACGAGCAGTACTTC. Its protein product is CASSVGEGVAYEQYF.

This sequence joins TRBV20-1 and TRBJ1-3, with TRBD1 matching over 10 bases. Germline lookup yields CDR1 DFQATT and CDR2 SNEGSKA (reference sequence). The CDR3 covers 14 residues. Trimming cost V 5 bases and J 5 bases; bases outside gene matches: 6. CDR3: CSAPGTGERNTIYF. Here the CDR3 DNA reads TGCAGTGCTCCCGGGACAGGGGAAAGAAACACCATATATTTT.

CDR3 sequence (DNA): TGTGCCAGCAGCCCTGGGGAGTCTCAGAGCACAGATACGCAGTATTTT. Amino acids: CASSPGESQSTDTQYF. The chain uses TRBV9 and TRBJ2-3, with a possible D match to TRBD2 (5 bases). The CDR3 is 16 residues long. V was shortened by 4 bases and J by 0 bases, with 15 bases between the two germline ends. Germline V gene data show CDR1 as SGDLS and CDR2 as YYNGEE.

The rearrangement links TRBV6-5 to TRBJ2-4; 8 bases are a match to TRBD1. CDR3 length: 18 amino acids. CDR1 and CDR2 from the germline V gene are MNHEY and SVGAGI. With V trimmed by 1 base and J by 4 bases, 12 bases remained unmatched. Here the CDR3 reads CASSYFGGTGGNKNIQYF. The DNA of the CDR3 is TGTGCCAGCAGTTACTTCGGGGGAACAGGGGGAAATAAAAACATTCAGTACTTC.

The gene calls are TRBV20-1 and TRBJ2-5; 13 bases map to TRBD2. CDR1 and CDR2 (germline): DFQATT, SNEGSKA (reference sequence). The CDR3 sequence is 18 residues long. The trim removed 2 bases at V and 0 bases at J, leaving 9 bases unmatched. The CDR3 is CSARSRTSGGAHQETQYF. CDR3 nucleotide sequence: TGCAGTGCTAGATCCAGAACTAGCGGGGGGGCACACCAAGAGACCCAGTACTTC.

The rearrangement links TRBV28 to TRBJ1-1; D unresolved. The length of the CDR3 is 14 residues. Germline CDR1 is MDHEN and CDR2 is SYDVKM. The germline V and J ends were trimmed by 6 bases and 1 base, with 12 bases remaining between them. In DNA, the CDR3 is TGTGCCAGCAGAGACATCCGGGCGAACACTGAAGCTTTCTTT. It encodes CASRDIRANTEAFF.

The chain carries TRBV7-9 and TRBJ2-5; unclear D gene. Germline CDR1 and CDR2: SEHNR and FQNEAQ (reference sequence). V was trimmed by 5 bases and J by 2 bases, leaving 9 bases between them. The CDR3 is 13 residues long. This CDR3 reads CASSPPAQETQYF. The CDR3 coding sequence is TGTGCCAGCAGCCCCCCGGCACAAGAGACCCAGTACTTC.

The CDR3 loop reads CSAREQGAVEQYF. The CDR3 DNA is TGCAGTGCTAGAGAACAGGGTGCAGTCGAGCAGTACTTC. J is TRBJ2-7 and V is TRBV20-1; a weak D match, TRBD1 (6 bases). Trimming left V 0 bases short and J 6 bases short, with 12 bases between. Germline V gene lookup returns CDR1 DFQATT and CDR2 SNEGSKA (reference sequence). The CDR3 covers 13 residues.

The chain is built from TRBV20-1 and TRBJ1-1, with TRBD1 as a possible D gene (6 bases). Trimming took off 3 bases at V and 1 base at J, with 12 bases between the two ends. The germline V gene has CDR1 DFQATT and CDR2 SNEGSKA (reference sequence). The CDR3 loop spans 14 amino acids. CDR3 in DNA: TGCAGTGCTAGCGGTAGAGGGGGGAACACTGAAGCTTTCTTT. It codes for CSASGRGGNTEAFF.

The V and J genes are TRBV9 and TRBJ1-3; no clear D. CDR1 and CDR2 (germline): SGDLS, YYNGEE. The germline V and J ends were trimmed by 0 bases and 1 base, with 2 bases remaining between them. The CDR3 has 13 amino acids. CDR3 in amino acids: CASSVDSGNTIYF. CDR3 DNA: TGTGCCAGCAGCGTAGATTCTGGAAACACCATATATTTT.

This clonotype appeared a single time. This chain uses TRBV9 with TRBJ1-1; D is unclear. Germline lookup yields CDR1 SGDLS and CDR2 YYNGEE. V gave up 3 bases and J gave up 5 bases, with 8 bases separating them. The CDR3 covers 12 residues. CDR3 nucleotides: TGTGCCAGCAGCGCCGGACTGACTGAAGCTTTCTTT. Translating it yields CASSAGLTEAFF.

This chain joins TRBV14 and TRBJ2-1, with D possibly being TRBD2 (5 bases). V was pared by 2 bases and J by 8 bases, with 13 bases between. From germline, CDR1 is SGHDN and CDR2 FVKESK. The length of the CDR3 is 14 residues. The CDR3 is CASSQYKRVHEQFF. The DNA for the CDR3 is TGTGCCAGCAGCCAATACAAGAGGGTCCATGAGCAGTTCTTC.

The chain links TRBV10-3 to TRBJ1-5; D remains ambiguous. The CDR3 spans 16 residues. V gave up 0 bases and J gave up 6 bases, with 15 bases separating them. CDR1 and CDR2 from the germline V gene are ENHRY and SYGVKD. The DNA of the CDR3 is TGTGCCATCAGTGAGTCAACACCCGGGGATCCTCAGCCCCAGCATTTT. Protein sequence: CAISESTPGDPQPQHF.

V usage is TRBV7-9 and J usage is TRBJ1-5, with D unresolved. The CDR3 covers 14 residues. In germline, CDR1 is SEHNR, CDR2 FQNEAQ (reference sequence). With 8 bases removed from V and 0 bases from J, the gap between germline ends came to 11 bases. The CDR3 reads CASGSENSNQPQHF. Here the CDR3 DNA reads TGTGCCAGCGGATCGGAGAATAGCAATCAGCCCCAGCATTTT.

In this sample, this clonotype turned up once. The chain combines TRBV7-9 with TRBJ2-4, with TRBD1 matching 8 bases. The CDR3 consists of 16 residues. The trim removed 5 bases at V and 9 bases at J, leaving 15 bases unmatched. Per germline, CDR1 SEHNR and CDR2 FQNEAQ (reference sequence). This CDR3 reads CASSPLSTGEVGIQYF. The CDR3 coding sequence is TGTGCCAGCAGCCCCTTGTCGACAGGGGAGGTGGGCATTCAGTACTTC.

The chain uses TRBV14 and TRBJ2-7, with D unclear. The germline V gene has CDR1 SGHDN and CDR2 FVKESK. The CDR3 loop spans 16 amino acids. V lost 3 bases to trimming and J lost 0 bases, with 15 bases between them. CDR3 sequence reads: CASSHIAGSTSYEQYF. The CDR3 region has the DNA TGTGCCAGCAGCCATATCGCCGGTTCGACCTCCTACGAGCAGTACTTC.

This chain connects TRBV7-3 to TRBJ2-1; 11 positions match TRBD2. The junction had 9 bases not matched to a gene; V was cut back by 8 bases and J by 0 bases. This CDR3 comprises 17 residues. Germline CDR1 is SGHTA and CDR2 is FQGTGA. The CDR3 sequence: CASGVAGGRTSYNEQFF. CDR3 nucleotides: TGTGCCAGCGGAGTAGCGGGGGGGCGTACCTCCTACAATGAGCAGTTCTTC.

The chain joins TRBV10-3 to TRBJ2-6; unclear D gene. The CDR3 has 15 amino acids. V lost 11 bases and J lost 0, with 14 bases in between. Germline V gene data show CDR1 as ENHRY and CDR2 as SYGVKD. CDR3 sequence (DNA): TGTGCCGCGGCGGACGAACGCTCTGGGGCCAACGTCCTGACTTTC. Its translation is CAAADERSGANVLTF.

The CDR3 sequence is CASSPHRQKGIGYTF. The CDR3 DNA sequence: TGTGCCAGCAGCCCCCACCGACAGAAAGGGATCGGCTACACCTTC. The chain has TRBV3-1 and TRBJ1-2; a weak D match, TRBD1 (5 bases). The V gene lost 4 bases and the J gene lost 8 bases, with 20 bases spanning the gap. This CDR3 comprises 15 residues. Per the germline V gene, CDR1 is LGHDT and CDR2 is YNNKEL (reference sequence).

The J gene is TRBJ2-3, the V gene TRBV12-3 or TRBV12-4; D is unclear. The CDR3 length is 15 residues. V was shortened by 6 bases and J by 5 bases, with 18 bases between the two germline ends. CDR3 sequence: CASSQLSSRGDTQYF. CDR3 nucleotides: TGTGCCAGCAGCCAACTTTCCTCCCGTGGAGATACGCAGTATTTT.

This chain uses TRBV29-1 with TRBJ2-3; D remains ambiguous. With 4 bases removed from V and 2 bases from J, the gap between germline ends came to 13 bases. CDR1 and CDR2 (germline): SQVTM, ANQGSEA. The CDR3 is made up of 14 amino acids. The CDR3, as DNA: TGCAGCGTTGCAACCCAGAGCAACACAGATACGCAGTATTTT. Amino acid sequence: CSVATQSNTDTQYF.

V usage is TRBV9 and J usage is TRBJ1-3; a possible D gene is TRBD1 (6 bases). The germline V gene encodes CDR1 SGDLS and CDR2 YYNGEE. V was pared by 3 bases and J by 3 bases, with 13 bases between. This CDR3 region has 15 residues. DNA for the CDR3: TGTGCCAGCAGCGGATCAGGGGTATTTGGAAACACCATATATTTT. Translated: CASSGSGVFGNTIYF.

The chain links TRBV24-1 to TRBJ2-5; 8 nucleotides align to TRBD1. After removal of 3 bases from V and 5 bases from J, the junction contained 7 bases not matched to a gene. The CDR3 sequence is 15 residues long. Germline V CDR1 and CDR2: KGHDR, SFDVKD. CDR3: CATSDRAGGHETQYF. In nucleotides, the CDR3 is TGTGCCACCAGTGATCGGGCAGGGGGCCACGAGACCCAGTACTTC.

This chain links TRBV30 with TRBJ1-3; D may be TRBD1 (6 bases). Germline assignment: CDR1 GTSNPN and CDR2 SVGIG (reference sequence). This CDR3 is 16 amino acids long. V lost 0 bases and J lost 2, with 14 bases in between. The CDR3 here is CAWSVRDIVAGNTIYF. CDR3 bases: TGTGCCTGGAGTGTACGGGACATCGTGGCTGGAAACACCATATATTTT.

J is TRBJ2-7 and V is TRBV27; D possibly corresponds to TRBD1 (6 bases). V lost 5 bases to trimming and J lost 3 bases, with 20 bases between them. CDR1 is MNHEY, CDR2 SMNVEV, per germline (reference sequence). The CDR3 spans 16 residues. The DNA of the CDR3 is TGTGCCAGCAGTCCCCATAACAGGGACGGCGTCTACGAGCAGTACTTC. This sequence encodes CASSPHNRDGVYEQYF.

V is TRBV11-2 and J is TRBJ2-7; 9 bases align to TRBD1. There are 14 residues in the CDR3. CDR1 is SGHAT and CDR2 is FQNNGV in the germline V gene. V trimming: 3 bases; J trimming: 3 bases; junction bases outside the gene matches: 3. The CDR3 region has the DNA TGTGCCAGCAGCTTCGGACAGGGGCACTACGAGCAGTACTTC. Its protein is CASSFGQGHYEQYF.